These 4 T cell receptor beta chains share one sample of origin, sequenced in a study of T cells after yellow fever vaccination (dated by TCRdb to the late 2010s). According to the study, the label for this sample's treatment or condition signals: live attenuated yellow fever vaccine strain. Library construction relied on 5' RACE. Reads for this sample came from an Illumina HiSeq 2500. TCRdb itself trimmed the public reads at Q25 with fastp, ran MiXCR and retained productive beta chains. Duplicate CDR3 protein sequences are folded into a single record with the most common DNA and genes. This sample is represented by hundreds of thousands of distinct CDR3 sequences; approximately 13% of them were singletons. More than 13% of the sample is held by the ten biggest clonotypes. The sequences come from PBMCs, collected on the day of the yellow fever booster vaccination. Receptors were obtained from a man younger than 40 who received the YFV17D yellow fever vaccine.

The CDR3, as DNA: TGTGCCAGCAGCTCGGGACTTAGACCCCAAGGAGACGAGCAGTACTTC. Protein: CASSSGLRPQGDEQYF. The chain has TRBV5-4 and TRBJ2-7; possibly TRBD2 for D (6 bases). The germline gives CDR1 SGHNT, CDR2 YYREEE (reference sequence). V dropped 3 bases and J dropped 5 bases, with 21 bases sitting between them. CDR3 length: 16 residues.

This clonotype was seen more than once but under ten times. The chain joins TRBV3-1 to TRBJ2-2; 12 bases line up with TRBD2. Germline CDR1 is LGHDT and CDR2 is YNNKEL (reference sequence). The CDR3 extends over 20 amino acids. With V trimmed by 6 bases and J by 3 bases, 17 bases remained unmatched. The CDR3 DNA is TGTGCCAGCAGTAAACTTTACTTCTCTAGCGGGAGGGGCTACACCGGGGAGCTGTTTTTT. Translating gives CASSKLYFSSGRGYTGELFF.

The CDR3 spells CSVDNSARTQYF. The CDR3 coding sequence is TGCAGTGTGGACAACTCCGCAAGGACCCAGTACTTC. This chain joins TRBV20-1 and TRBJ2-5; D might be TRBD1 (5 bases). The CDR3 length is 12 residues. V shed 7 bases and J shed 7 bases, with 16 bases lying between them. CDR1 is DFQATT, CDR2 SNEGSKA, per germline (reference sequence).

This clonotype has only a few counts. The V call is TRBV24-1, the J call TRBJ2-1, with D possibly matching TRBD1 (6 bases). Germline values: CDR1 KGHDR, CDR2 SFDVKD. Between the trimmed V and J ends, which lost 7 bases and 10 bases, there was a span of 19 bases. CDR3 length: 14 residues. The chain's CDR3 is CATRDSTLGDEQFF. CDR3 DNA: TGTGCCACCAGGGACAGCACCCTGGGGGACGAGCAGTTCTTC.